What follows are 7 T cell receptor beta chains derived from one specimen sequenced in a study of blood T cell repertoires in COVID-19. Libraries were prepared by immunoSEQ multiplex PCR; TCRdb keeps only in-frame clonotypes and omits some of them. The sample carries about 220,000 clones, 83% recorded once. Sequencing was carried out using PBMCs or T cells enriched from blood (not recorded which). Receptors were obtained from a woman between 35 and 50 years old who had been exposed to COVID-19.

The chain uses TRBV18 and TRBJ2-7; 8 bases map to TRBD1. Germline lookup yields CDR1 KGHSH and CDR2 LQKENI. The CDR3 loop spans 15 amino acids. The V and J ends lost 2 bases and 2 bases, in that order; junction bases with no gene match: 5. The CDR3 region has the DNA TGTGCCAGCTCACCAACCAGGGGGCTGACCTACGAGCAGTACTTC. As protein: CASSPTRGLTYEQYF.

The CDR3 DNA is TGTGCCAGCAGCTTAAGGGGGGGGCGCACAGATACGCAGTATTTT. Translated, it gives CASSLRGGRTDTQYF. This chain connects TRBV7-9 to TRBJ2-3; D may be TRBD2 (7 bases). Germline assignment: CDR1 SEHNR and CDR2 FQNEAQ (reference sequence). Deletions cut 2 bases from V and 1 base from J, with 10 bases between. The CDR3 spans 15 residues.

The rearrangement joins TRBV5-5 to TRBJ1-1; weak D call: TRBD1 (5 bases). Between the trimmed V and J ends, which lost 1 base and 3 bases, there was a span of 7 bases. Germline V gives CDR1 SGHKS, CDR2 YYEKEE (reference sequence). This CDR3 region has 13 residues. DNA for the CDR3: TGTGCCAGCAGCTTGTTACAGGACACTGAAGCTTTCTTT. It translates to CASSLLQDTEAFF.

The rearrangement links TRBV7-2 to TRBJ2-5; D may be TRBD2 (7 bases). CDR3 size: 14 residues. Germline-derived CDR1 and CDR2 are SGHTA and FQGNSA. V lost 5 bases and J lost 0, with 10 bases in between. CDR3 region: CASSRGAYQETQYF. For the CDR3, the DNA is TGTGCCAGCAGCCGGGGGGCGTACCAAGAGACCCAGTACTTC.

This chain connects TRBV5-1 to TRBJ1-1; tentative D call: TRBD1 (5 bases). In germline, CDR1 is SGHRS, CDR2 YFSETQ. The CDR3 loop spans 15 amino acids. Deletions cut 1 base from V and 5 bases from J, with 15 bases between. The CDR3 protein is CASSLQGSEGTEAFF. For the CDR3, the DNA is TGCGCCAGCAGCTTGCAGGGATCGGAGGGAACTGAAGCTTTCTTT.

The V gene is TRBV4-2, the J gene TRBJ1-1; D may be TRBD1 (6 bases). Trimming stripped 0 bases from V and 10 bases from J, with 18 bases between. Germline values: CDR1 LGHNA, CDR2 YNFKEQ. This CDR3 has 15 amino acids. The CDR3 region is CASSQDFGGPRRAFF. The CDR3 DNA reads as TGTGCCAGCAGCCAAGATTTCGGGGGGCCTAGGAGAGCTTTCTTT.

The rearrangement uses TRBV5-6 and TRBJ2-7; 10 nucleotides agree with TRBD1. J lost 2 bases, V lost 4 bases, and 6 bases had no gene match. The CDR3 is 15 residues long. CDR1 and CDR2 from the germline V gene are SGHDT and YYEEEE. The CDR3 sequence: CASSARQGAAYEQYF. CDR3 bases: TGTGCCAGCAGCGCCCGACAGGGGGCTGCCTACGAGCAGTACTTC.